The 7 T cell receptor beta chains below come from one sample, sequenced in a study of cytomegalovirus exposure and HLA in healthy donors. 13 Jbeta primers and 60 Vbeta primers were used for the PCR. Clones were sequenced by immunoSEQ multiplex PCR, and TCRdb holds only the in-frame ones, with some missing. The data hold some 87,000 clones, with roughly 58% observed a single time. The sample consisted of PBMCs. The receptors shown here come from a woman under 40 in good health and CMV-seropositive.

The rearrangement uses TRBV6-5 and TRBJ2-3; 11 bases match TRBD2. V lost 6 bases, J lost 8 bases, and 4 bases stayed unmatched. The CDR3 spans 13 residues. Per germline, CDR1 MNHEY and CDR2 SVGAGI. The CDR3 region has the DNA TGTGCCAGCAGCGAACTAGCGGGGGCTACGCAGTATTTT. It encodes CASSELAGATQYF.

The table lists this clone with a few counts. CDR3: CASSIRDTNYGYTF. Here the CDR3 DNA reads TGTGCCAGTAGTATTCGGGACACTAACTATGGCTACACCTTC. The V gene is TRBV19, the J gene TRBJ1-2; weak D call: TRBD1 (6 bases). Germline V gene lookup returns CDR1 LNHDA and CDR2 SQIVND (reference sequence). CDR3 length: 14 residues. V was cut by 3 bases and J by 0 bases, with 8 bases left in between.

The chain is built from TRBV29-1 and TRBJ2-7; possible D gene TRBD2, 7 bases. The CDR3 consists of 13 residues. V was clipped by 6 bases and J by 3 bases, with 15 bases between them. In germline, CDR1 is SQVTM, CDR2 ANQGSEA. The CDR3 bases are TGCAGCGTGGGTCGCGGGGGCGTCTACGAGCAGTACTTC. This gives the protein CSVGRGGVYEQYF.

This clone was counted only a few times. The chain joins TRBV9 to TRBJ2-7; 8 nucleotides match TRBD1. The junction had 5 bases not matched to a gene; V was cut back by 4 bases and J by 2 bases. The length of the CDR3 is 14 residues. Germline V gene lookup returns CDR1 SGDLS and CDR2 YYNGEE. CDR3 loop: CASSPRTGTYEQYF. As DNA, the CDR3 is TGTGCCAGCAGCCCCCGGACAGGGACCTACGAGCAGTACTTC. Drawing the rest from reference TRBV9 and TRBJ2-7, the complete variable domain is DSGVTQTPKHLITATGQRVTLRCSPRSGDLSVYWYQQSLDQGLQFLIQYYNGEERAKGNILERFSAQQFPDLHSELNLSSLELGDSALYFCASSPRTGTYEQYFGPGTRLTVT.

The CDR3 bases are TGTGCTAGTGGTTTTCGGCTAGACCCCCACGAGCAGTACTTC. The encoded protein is CASGFRLDPHEQYF. V usage is TRBV12-5 and J usage is TRBJ2-7; D is unresolved. Germline lookup yields CDR1 LGHNT and CDR2 FRNRAP. V was pared by 3 bases and J by 5 bases, with 14 bases between. The CDR3 runs 14 residues.

The chain combines TRBV7-9 with TRBJ1-2; maybe TRBD1 (5 bases). V was pared by 2 bases and J by 3 bases, with 7 bases between. Germline V gene lookup returns CDR1 SEHNR and CDR2 FQNEAQ (reference sequence). The CDR3 consists of 13 residues. The CDR3 DNA reads as TGTGCCAGCAGCTTATGGGACTACTATGGCTACACCTTC. Amino acid sequence: CASSLWDYYGYTF.

This clone was seen only a few times. The chain is built from TRBV5-1 and TRBJ2-7, with D perhaps matching TRBD2 (5 bases). This CDR3 has 17 amino acids. V lost 0 bases to trimming and J lost 6 bases, with 22 bases between them. Germline V gives CDR1 SGHRS, CDR2 YFSETQ. The CDR3 region is CASSLAGVALKGFEQYF. In DNA form, the CDR3 reads TGCGCCAGCAGCTTGGCCGGGGTGGCCCTCAAGGGTTTCGAGCAGTACTTC.